Only a few counts were recorded for the clone carrying this T cell receptor beta chain. One entry per CDR3 protein, called by TCRdb with MiXCR from the RT-PCR reads. The sample has about 200,000 distinct CDR3 sequences; 35% to 50% are singletons. The data stem from a study of patients and donors after allogeneic stem cell transplantation. CDR3 length equals 15 residues. The ends were cut back, 4 bases at V and 2 bases at J, with 16 bases in the middle. Germline V gene sequence: CDR1 SGHNT, CDR2 YYREEE (reference sequence). This TCR derives from a human donor who was either an allogeneic HSCT recipient or a stem cell or donor lymphocyte infusion donor (not recorded which). It is not recorded whose cells these are; they may come from a transplant donor. The chain recombines TRBV5-4 with TRBJ2-7; D assignment may be TRBD1 or TRBD2 (7 bases each). The sample consisted of blood, either unsorted or a sorted T cell fraction (not recorded which). The CDR3, as DNA: TGTGCCAGCAGCCCAGGGGGACTACCCGCCTACGAGCAGTACTTC. Residues: CASSPGGLPAYEQYF. The variable domain in full, with the rest retrieved from reference TRBV5-4 and TRBJ2-7, is ETGVTQSPTHLIKTRGQQVTLRCSSQSGHNTVSWYQQALGQGPQFIFQYYREEENGRGNFPPRFSGLQFPNYSSELNVNALELDDSALYLCASSPGGLPAYEQYFGPGTRLTVT.